These T cell receptor beta chains were read from a single sample in a study of blood T cell repertoires in COVID-19. Using immunoSEQ multiplex PCR, the repertoire was profiled, and TCRdb retains in-frame clones only, with some absent. The sample has around 180,000 clones, 88% seen once. The specimen sequenced was peripheral blood. These receptors originate from a man aged 55 to 70 with acute or convalescent COVID-19. Each CDR3 is given with its conserved first and last residue. Fields, in order: clone size, V gene, J gene, D gene, CDR3 protein, CDR3 DNA. D genes are given only for firm matches. Clone size is given for some rows only: seen once, a few or many times, or a class if the clone is expanded.

NA	TRBV10-3	TRBJ1-1	TRBD1	CAITSDRGDTEAFF	TGTGCCATCACCTCGGACAGGGGGGACACTGAAGCTTTCTTT
NA	TRBV5-1	TRBJ2-4	NA	CASSLAGGLGKNIQYF	TGCGCCAGCAGCTTGGCAGGGGGGCTCGGCAAAAACATTCAGTACTTC
NA	TRBV7-2	TRBJ2-3	TRBD2	CASSWGGRGTDTQYF	TGTGCCAGCAGCTGGGGCGGGAGGGGCACAGATACGCAGTATTTT
NA	TRBV6-5	TRBJ1-3	NA	CASSYSRGASGNTIYF	TGTGCCAGCAGTTACTCTCGCGGGGCCTCTGGAAACACCATATATTTT
NA	TRBV5-5	TRBJ2-3	NA	CASSLVAGRTDTQYF	TGTGCCAGCAGCTTGGTGGCAGGGCGCACAGATACGCAGTATTTT
NA	TRBV19	TRBJ1-2	NA	CASTFGTIGGYTF	TGTGCCAGTACTTTCGGGACAATCGGTGGCTACACCTTC
NA	TRBV30	TRBJ1-5	NA	CAWRDGTYSNQPQHF	TGTGCCTGGAGAGACGGGACATATAGCAATCAGCCCCAGCATTTT
NA	TRBV19	TRBJ2-2	TRBD1	CASSPWTGKTNTGELFF	TGTGCCAGTAGTCCTTGGACAGGCAAAACGAACACCGGGGAGCTGTTTTTT
NA	TRBV11-3	TRBJ2-2	TRBD2	CASGEASGREARELFF	TGTGCCAGCGGGGAGGCTAGCGGGAGAGAAGCCCGGGAGCTGTTTTTT
NA	TRBV24-1	TRBJ1-3	NA	CATSDPGIDSGNTIYF	TGTGCCACCAGTGACCCTGGCATCGACTCTGGAAACACCATATATTTT
NA	TRBV18	TRBJ1-2	NA	CASSPSQGTAVGYTF	TGTGCCAGCTCACCAAGCCAGGGGACGGCGGTTGGCTACACCTTC
NA	TRBV27	TRBJ2-3	NA	CASSPTGTPAGRTQYF	TGTGCCAGCAGTCCTACCGGGACACCGGCCGGTCGTACGCAGTATTTT
NA	TRBV11-3	TRBJ1-2	TRBD1	CASSQRTGMSLYGYTF	TGTGCCAGCAGCCAGCGGACAGGGATGAGTCTCTATGGCTACACCTTC
few	TRBV3-1/TRBV3-2	TRBJ2-2	NA	CASSLRGKGSGELFF	TGTGCCAGCAGCCTCAGGGGTAAAGGGTCCGGGGAGCTGTTTTTT
NA	TRBV6-5	TRBJ1-6	NA	CASSSGWNSPLHF	TGTGCCAGCAGTTCGGGGTGGAATTCACCCCTCCACTTT
NA	TRBV19	TRBJ1-4	NA	CASSISQNEKLFF	TGTGCCAGTAGTATCTCCCAGAATGAAAAACTGTTTTTT
NA	TRBV5-1	TRBJ2-2	TRBD2	CASSRTSGNTGELFF	TGCGCCAGCAGCCGTACTAGCGGGAACACCGGGGAGCTGTTTTTT
once	TRBV20-1	TRBJ1-1	NA	CSALYTEAFF	TGCAGTGCCCTGTACACTGAAGCTTTCTTT
NA	TRBV24-1	TRBJ2-6	TRBD1	CATSAGTGSGSGANVLTF	TGTGCCACCAGTGCCGGGACAGGGTCGGGCTCTGGGGCCAACGTCCTGACTTTC
NA	TRBV7-3	TRBJ2-7	NA	CASSANGGKQYF	TGTGCCAGCAGCGCAAACGGGGGAAAGCAGTACTTC
NA	TRBV5-1	TRBJ2-5	TRBD1	CASSLTGEGETQYF	TGCGCCAGCAGCCTGACAGGGGAAGGAGAGACCCAGTACTTC